One sample yielded the 10 T cell receptor beta chains listed below, sequenced in a study of blood T cell repertoires in COVID-19. Sequenced by immunoSEQ multiplex PCR; TCRdb stores in-frame clones only, minus some. The sample contains some 410,000 clones, roughly 90% of which appear only once. The sequencing sample was made of PBMCs or T cells enriched from blood (not recorded which). All receptors derive from a woman in her twenties or thirties with acute COVID-19.

The CDR3 bases are TGCAGCGTGGTGACTGGGTGGAGGTCTGGAAACACCATATATTTT. Translating gives CSVVTGWRSGNTIYF. The rearrangement links TRBV29-1 to TRBJ1-3; D uncertain. The CDR3 consists of 15 residues. Trimming cost V 6 bases and J 1 base, with 16 bases left between them. Germline values: CDR1 SQVTM, CDR2 ANQGSEA.

The J gene is TRBJ1-1, the V gene TRBV4-1; TRBD1 is a possible D gene (6 bases). The CDR3 has 17 amino acids. V was pared by 1 base and J by 4 bases, with 19 bases between. CDR1 and CDR2 from the germline V gene are MGHRA and YSYEKL. CDR3 in DNA: TGCGCCAGCAGCCAAGCCCCGGGGGAGGGGGTAGGCACTGAAGCTTTCTTT. It yields the protein CASSQAPGEGVGTEAFF.

The rearrangement links TRBV30 to TRBJ2-7; maybe TRBD2 (6 bases). This CDR3 comprises 14 residues. CDR1 GTSNPN and CDR2 SVGIG come from the germline V gene (reference sequence). V gave up 0 bases and J gave up 2 bases, with 11 bases separating them. CDR3 loop: CAWSVRLDAYEQYF. The CDR3 nucleotides are TGTGCCTGGAGTGTACGACTAGACGCCTACGAGCAGTACTTC. The entire variable domain, with the rest obtained from reference TRBV30 and TRBJ2-7, is as follows: SQTIHQWPATLVQPVGSPLSLECTVEGTSNPNLYWYRQAAGRGLQLLFYSVGIGQISSEVPQNLSASRPQDRQFILSSKKLLLSDSGFYLCAWSVRLDAYEQYFGPGTRLTVT.

CDR3 loop: CASTTENYGYTF. The CDR3 DNA is TGTGCCAGCACGACAGAGAACTATGGCTACACCTTC. The chain combines TRBV19 with TRBJ1-2, with D possibly matching TRBD1 (5 bases). Germline V gene data show CDR1 as LNHDA and CDR2 as SQIVND (reference sequence). Trimming stripped 9 bases from V and 2 bases from J, with 10 bases between. This CDR3 region has 12 residues.

CDR3 DNA sequence: TGTGCCAGCAGAATGGAGGGGCCAGATACGCAGTATTTT. Protein: CASRMEGPDTQYF. The rearrangement joins TRBV27 to TRBJ2-3; TRBD2 might be the D (6 bases). This CDR3 has 13 residues. Trimming removed 6 bases at V and 4 bases at J, with 11 bases between. Germline values: CDR1 MNHEY, CDR2 SMNVEV (reference sequence).

This chain links TRBV4-2 with TRBJ2-2; the match to TRBD2 covers 9 bases. Germline CDR1 LGHNA, CDR2 YNFKEQ. CDR3 length: 14 residues. The trim removed 1 base at V and 6 bases at J, leaving 0 bases unmatched. CDR3: CASSQGGGAGELFF. CDR3 in DNA: TGTGCCAGCAGCCAAGGCGGGGGGGCCGGGGAGCTGTTTTTT.

This rearrangement joins TRBV20-1 to TRBJ2-7; D is possibly TRBD2 (6 bases). The germline V gene encodes CDR1 DFQATT and CDR2 SNEGSKA (reference sequence). This CDR3 region has 11 residues. The V end was cut by 6 bases, the J end by 4 bases, with 10 bases between. CDR3 coding DNA: TGCAGTGCGGGACTGAATTACGAGCAGTACTTC. Protein: CSAGLNYEQYF.

The chain recombines TRBV5-1 with TRBJ1-1; D is unresolved. The CDR3 loop spans 14 amino acids. Germline assignment: CDR1 SGHRS and CDR2 YFSETQ. The V end lost 2 bases, the J end lost 3 bases, and 11 bases lay between the germline ends. This chain's CDR3 is CASSFGSDYTEAFF. CDR3 bases: TGCGCCAGCAGCTTTGGGAGCGATTACACTGAAGCTTTCTTT.

This chain links TRBV6-5 with TRBJ2-5; D might be TRBD2 (5 bases). Germline CDR1 reads MNHEY; CDR2 reads SVGAGI. V dropped 3 bases and J dropped 4 bases, with 15 bases sitting between them. CDR3 length: 15 amino acids. The CDR3 nucleotides read TGTGCCAGCAGTTATACGGGGATGGACGGAGAGACCCAGTACTTC. Encoded protein: CASSYTGMDGETQYF.

A few counts support this clone. The chain combines TRBV10-3 with TRBJ1-1; tentatively, D is TRBD1 (6 bases). Germline lookup yields CDR1 ENHRY and CDR2 SYGVKD. The V end lost 5 bases, the J end lost 10 bases, and 26 bases lay between the germline ends. The CDR3 spans 16 residues. CDR3 nucleotides: TGTGCCATCAGTACGCCGACCGTTACAGGGCGGTCTGGAGCTTTCTTT. It codes for CAISTPTVTGRSGAFF.